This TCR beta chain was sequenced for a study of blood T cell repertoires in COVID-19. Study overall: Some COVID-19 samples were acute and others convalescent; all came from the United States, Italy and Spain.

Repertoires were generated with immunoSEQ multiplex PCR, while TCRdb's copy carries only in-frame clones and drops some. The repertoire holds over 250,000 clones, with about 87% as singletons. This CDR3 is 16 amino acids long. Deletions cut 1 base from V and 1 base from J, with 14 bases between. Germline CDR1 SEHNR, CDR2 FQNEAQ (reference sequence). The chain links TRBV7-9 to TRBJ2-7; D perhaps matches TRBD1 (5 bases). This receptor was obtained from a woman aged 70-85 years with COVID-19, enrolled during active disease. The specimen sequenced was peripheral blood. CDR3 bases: TGTGCCAGCAGCTTAGTTGGGGCAGGGAAATCCTACGAGCAGTACTTC. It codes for CASSLVGAGKSYEQYF.